Below, 28 T cell receptor beta chains from the same sample are listed, as sequenced in a study of T cells after yellow fever vaccination. TCRdb redid the calling of the 5' RACE reads with MiXCR, one entry per CDR3 protein. The sample carries under 350,000 distinct CDR3 sequences, 4.1% recorded once. Here the sequenced sample was PBMCs, taken 5 days after the yellow fever booster vaccination. These receptors were obtained from a man younger than 35 who received the YFV17D yellow fever vaccine.

This clonotype appeared many times. This chain joins TRBV4-1 and TRBJ2-1; 10 nucleotides agree with TRBD2. CDR3 length: 19 amino acids. V lost 1 base to trimming and J lost 1 base; unmatched junction nucleotides: 10. Germline V CDR1 and CDR2: MGHRA, YSYEKL. The CDR3: CASSQVGLAGAWSYNEQFF. The CDR3 nucleotides read TGCGCCAGCAGCCAAGTGGGCCTAGCGGGGGCTTGGTCCTACAATGAGCAGTTCTTC.

This clonotype was observed at least ten times. V gene TRBV12-3 or TRBV12-4 combines with J gene TRBJ2-5, with TRBD2 identical over 10 bases. Germline trimming cut 3 bases from V and 5 bases from J; bases unmatched to any gene: 6. The CDR3 is 15 residues long. CDR3 nucleotides: TGTGCCAGCAGTTTCTCTAGCGGGGGTGCGGAGACCCAGTACTTC. Its protein product is CASSFSSGGAETQYF.

This clonotype was counted only a few times. This chain connects TRBV18 to TRBJ1-2, with D unclear. Deletions cut 1 base from V and 5 bases from J, with 11 bases between. The CDR3 consists of 14 residues. Germline V gene lookup returns CDR1 KGHSH and CDR2 LQKENI. The DNA for the CDR3 is TGTGCCAGCTCACCACGAACAGTCGGTTATGGCTACACCTTC. Its translation is CASSPRTVGYGYTF.

This clonotype was seen many times. The V call is TRBV7-2, the J call TRBJ2-7; maybe TRBD2 (5 bases). Germline V gene lookup returns CDR1 SGHTA and CDR2 FQGNSA. Trimming stripped 6 bases from V and 5 bases from J, with 17 bases between. This CDR3 region has 14 residues. The CDR3 bases are TGTGCCAGCAGTTTGGGCGGAGGCTATGACGAGCAGTACTTC. Translation: CASSLGGGYDEQYF.

This clonotype was detected a few times. V and J are TRBV29-1 and TRBJ1-1; possible D gene TRBD1, 6 bases. The CDR3 contains 12 residues. Germline V gene sequence: CDR1 SQVTM, CDR2 ANQGSEA. Trimming cost V 5 bases and J 4 bases, with 11 bases left between them. Written as DNA, the CDR3 is TGCAGCGTTTCTGCAGGGGCCACTGAAGCTTTCTTT. Encoded protein: CSVSAGATEAFF. Based on the CDR3 plus reference TRBV29-1 and TRBJ1-1, the full variable domain is SAVISQKPSRDICQRGTSLTIQCQVDSQVTMMFWYRQQPGQSLTLIATANQGSEATYESGFVIDKFPISRPNLTFSTLTVSNMSPEDSSIYLCSVSAGATEAFFGQGTRLTVV.

In its sample, this clonotype was seen a few times. The chain carries TRBV12-3 or TRBV12-4 and TRBJ1-1, with D possibly being TRBD1 (6 bases). V was shortened by 6 bases and J by 5 bases, with 10 bases between the two germline ends. CDR3 length: 12 residues. The CDR3 is CASRQGPTEAFF. The CDR3 bases are TGTGCCAGCAGGCAGGGGCCGACTGAAGCTTTCTTT.

This clonotype has more than one count but fewer than ten. V is TRBV5-1 and J is TRBJ1-2; no reliable D call. The CDR3 is 12 residues long. Trimming removed 3 bases from V and 8 bases from J, with 11 bases in between. The germline V gene has CDR1 SGHRS and CDR2 YFSETQ. Here the CDR3 DNA reads TGCGCCAGCAGCTCGGGGTTCAGGGGCTACACCTTC. Translation gives CASSSGFRGYTF.

The chain employs TRBV29-1 and TRBJ2-3; the D is unclear. CDR3 size: 12 residues. V was cut by 8 bases and J by 0 bases, with 9 bases left in between. CDR1 and CDR2 from the germline V gene are SQVTM and ANQGSEA. The CDR3 nucleotides are TGCAGCATCGTCACTAGCACAGATACGCAGTATTTT. Translating gives CSIVTSTDTQYF.

The chain combines TRBV7-9 with TRBJ2-2; 7 bases line up with TRBD1. The J segment lost 6 bases and the V segment lost 4 bases, leaving 5 bases of the junction unmatched. Germline lookup yields CDR1 SEHNR and CDR2 FQNEAQ (reference sequence). This CDR3 has 14 amino acids. The chain's CDR3 is CASSSQGPPGELFF. For the CDR3, the DNA is TGTGCCAGCAGCTCACAGGGGCCCCCCGGGGAGCTGTTTTTT.

This clonotype has a count of ten or more. The chain is built from TRBV4-1 and TRBJ2-1, with D perhaps matching TRBD2 (6 bases). The CDR3 is made up of 14 amino acids. CDR1 and CDR2 from the germline V gene are MGHRA and YSYEKL. V was trimmed by 0 bases and J by 9 bases, leaving 12 bases between them. DNA for the CDR3: TGCGCCAGCAGCCAAGATGGGGAGGAAAGTGAGCAGTTCTTC. Amino acid sequence: CASSQDGEESEQFF.

This clonotype was seen a few times. The chain couples TRBV29-1 to TRBJ2-3, with 9 bases lining up with TRBD2. The trim removed 0 bases at V and 5 bases at J, leaving 3 bases unmatched. CDR3 length equals 14 residues. Germline CDR1 and CDR2: SQVTM and ANQGSEA. The CDR3 here is CSVEEGLAIDTQYF. CDR3 nucleotide sequence: TGCAGCGTTGAAGAGGGACTAGCTATAGATACGCAGTATTTT.

This clonotype was picked up a small number of times. The chain recombines TRBV2 with TRBJ1-1; D unclear. The V gene's germline CDR1 is SNHLY and CDR2 FYNNEI. The CDR3 covers 13 residues. Trimming removed 7 bases at V and 8 bases at J, with 17 bases between. CDR3 protein: CASTTRGPVEAFF. In nucleotides, the CDR3 is TGTGCCAGCACTACCCGAGGGCCTGTGGAAGCTTTCTTT.

This clonotype has a handful of counts. The chain has TRBV3-1 and TRBJ2-7, with D maybe TRBD2 (7 bases). Trimming took off 3 bases at V and 4 bases at J, with 19 bases between the two ends. Germline V gene sequence: CDR1 LGHDT, CDR2 YNNKEL (reference sequence). The CDR3 runs to 16 residues. The CDR3 reads CASSQLSGGRSYEQYF. Written as DNA, the CDR3 is TGTGCCAGCAGCCAGTTATCGGGGGGCAGGTCGTACGAGCAGTACTTC.

The chain joins TRBV15 to TRBJ2-3; TRBD1 or TRBD2 may be the D gene (7 bases each). This CDR3 contains 16 residues. V lost 5 bases, J lost 6 bases, and 21 bases lay in between. The V gene's germline CDR1 is LNHNV and CDR2 YYDKDF (reference sequence). DNA for the CDR3: TGTGCCACCAGCCCAGGGGGGGGGGGCCCCCCTGATACGCAGTATTTT. Its protein is CATSPGGGGPPDTQYF.

The chain couples TRBV6-2 or TRBV6-3 to TRBJ1-5; D unclear. V lost 7 bases and J 5 bases, leaving 9 bases between the germline ends. Germline CDR1 is MNHEY and CDR2 is SVGEGT. This CDR3 region has 12 residues. CDR3 coding DNA: TGTGCCAGCAATCCCCCCTATCAGCCCCAGCATTTT. Translation: CASNPPYQPQHF.

Only a few counts were recorded for this clonotype. The chain links TRBV7-9 to TRBJ2-6, with TRBD2 matching over 12 bases. CDR1 is SEHNR, CDR2 FQNEAQ, per germline (reference sequence). This CDR3 contains 19 residues. V lost 3 bases, J lost 0 bases, and 6 bases stayed unmatched. The CDR3: CASSFTILAGGSGANVLTF. The CDR3 DNA reads as TGTGCCAGCAGCTTCACCATACTAGCGGGGGGCTCTGGGGCCAACGTCCTGACTTTC.

This clonotype came up a few times. The chain joins TRBV19 to TRBJ1-5; D may be TRBD1 (5 bases). V was trimmed by 6 bases and J by 9 bases, leaving 18 bases between them. The germline CDR1 and CDR2 sequences are LNHDA and SQIVND (reference sequence). The length of the CDR3 is 14 residues. This CDR3 reads CASRVGTDSWPQHF. CDR3 nucleotides: TGTGCCAGTAGAGTCGGGACGGACTCTTGGCCCCAGCATTTT.

The rearrangement uses TRBV12-3 or TRBV12-4 and TRBJ2-1, with TRBD1 as a possible D gene (6 bases). The CDR3 runs 17 residues. Trimming took 0 bases from V and 4 from J, leaving 16 bases between them. The CDR3 spells CASSLAWGPFSYNEQFF. The CDR3 DNA follows: TGTGCCAGCAGTTTAGCCTGGGGGCCGTTTTCATACAATGAGCAGTTCTTC.

The table lists this clonotype with a few counts. This sequence joins TRBV5-1 and TRBJ1-1; D gene unclear. Germline CDR1 SGHRS, CDR2 YFSETQ. V lost 0 bases to trimming and J lost 2 bases, with 11 bases between them. There are 15 residues in the CDR3. CDR3 nucleotides: TGCGCCAGCAGCTTGGGTGCCGTGGTAAACACTGAAGCTTTCTTT. This gives the protein CASSLGAVVNTEAFF.

The rearrangement uses TRBV20-1 and TRBJ1-1; unclear D gene. The germline gives CDR1 DFQATT, CDR2 SNEGSKA (reference sequence). The V gene lost 4 bases and the J gene lost 6 bases, with 15 bases spanning the gap. The CDR3 has 13 residues. The CDR3 DNA follows: TGCAGTGCTAAGGACCCCAAGGAGGCTGAAGCTTTCTTT. It yields the protein CSAKDPKEAEAFF.

This clonotype has just a few counts. V usage is TRBV18 and J usage is TRBJ2-1, with 10 bases aligning to TRBD2. The germline V gene encodes CDR1 KGHSH and CDR2 LQKENI. Trimming cost V 0 bases and J 3 bases; bases outside gene matches: 5. The CDR3 consists of 17 residues. The CDR3 loop is CASSPPASGGHYNEQFF. As DNA, the CDR3 is TGTGCCAGCTCACCACCGGCTAGCGGGGGCCACTACAATGAGCAGTTCTTC.

This clonotype was seen ten or more times. The V gene is TRBV7-7, the J gene TRBJ2-1; D is possibly TRBD1 or TRBD2 (6 bases each). This CDR3 region has 15 residues. Trimming stripped 4 bases from V and 4 bases from J, with 14 bases between. CDR1 SSHAT and CDR2 FNYEAQ come from the germline V gene (reference sequence). The CDR3 region has the DNA TGTGCCAGCAGCTCGGGGTCGGGGGCATACAATGAGCAGTTCTTC. Encoded protein: CASSSGSGAYNEQFF.

The rearrangement joins TRBV5-1 to TRBJ2-4; D could derive from TRBD1 or TRBD2 (6 bases each). V dropped 7 bases and J dropped 0 bases, with 23 bases sitting between them. The CDR3 is 18 residues long. The germline V gene encodes CDR1 SGHRS and CDR2 YFSETQ. CDR3 nucleotides: TGCGCCAGCGGCATATTAGCTTTCGGGGGCCTAGCCAAAAACATTCAGTACTTC. This codes for CASGILAFGGLAKNIQYF.

This clonotype has a handful of counts. V gene TRBV11-2 combines with J gene TRBJ2-5; 8 nucleotides match TRBD2. After removal of 1 base from V and 5 bases from J, the junction contained 6 bases not matched to a gene. Germline V gives CDR1 SGHAT, CDR2 FQNNGV. CDR3 size: 15 residues. The CDR3 coding sequence is TGTGCCAGCAGCTTAGTACCGGGGGGGGGTGAGACCCAGTACTTC. As protein: CASSLVPGGGETQYF.

This clonotype has at least ten counts. This chain links TRBV12-3 or TRBV12-4 with TRBJ1-2; 10 bases map to TRBD1. V was pared by 1 base and J by 7 bases, with 6 bases of the junction left unmatched. The CDR3 spans 15 residues. This CDR3 is CASSLGGTGVRGYTF. The CDR3 bases are TGTGCCAGCAGTTTAGGAGGGACAGGGGTTCGTGGCTACACCTTC.

V usage is TRBV4-1 and J usage is TRBJ1-6; D is uncertain. Germline V lookup: CDR1 MGHRA, CDR2 YSYEKL. Deletions cut 0 bases from V and 9 bases from J, with 12 bases between. The CDR3 is 15 amino acids. CDR3 amino acids: CASSQDEYLPSPLHF. The CDR3, as DNA: TGCGCCAGCAGCCAAGATGAGTACTTACCTTCACCCCTCCACTTT.

This clonotype was seen only a few times. The CDR3 nucleotides are TGCAGTGCTAGAGATCTCAGTTCACAGACTTTTGAAGCTTTCTTT. This sequence encodes CSARDLSSQTFEAFF. The rearrangement links TRBV20-1 to TRBJ1-1; D is undetermined. Trimming shortened V by 0 bases and J by 7 bases, and 18 bases separated the two germline ends. The V gene's germline CDR1 is DFQATT and CDR2 SNEGSKA (reference sequence). This CDR3 has 15 residues.

V is TRBV6-6 and J is TRBJ1-1, with 11 bases fitting TRBD1. V gave up 6 bases and J gave up 4 bases; unmatched junction bases: 4. Germline CDR1 and CDR2: MNHNY and SVGAGI (reference sequence). The CDR3 covers 14 residues. CDR3 in DNA: TGTGCCAGCAGGGGACAGGGGGTGGGCACTGAAGCTTTCTTT. It translates to CASRGQGVGTEAFF.